The sequence of this T cell receptor (beta chain) was determined in a study of blood T cell repertoires in COVID-19. The wider study: COVID-19 samples collected from the United States, Italy and Spain covered acute and convalescent phases. T cells, B-cell-depleted T cells, or PBMCs provided the cDNA or gDNA that served as material.

Resolution of symptoms, clearance, or two negative PCRs was present in recovered Cohort 3 donors. Per the original methods: It was from reference gene primer amplification that nucleated cell counts were estimated. Measured with immunoSEQ multiplex PCR; TCRdb has only the in-frame clones, and not every one. From that table come the V and J calls and clone size; the DNA was used to work out D and trimming. In the table there are approximately 300,000 clones, over 85% of which are singletons. The CDR3 covers 17 residues. Germline CDR1 and CDR2: SGHTS and YDEGEE. Unmatched junction bases numbered 12, after V lost 5 bases and J lost 4 bases.

Material for sequencing was PBMCs or T cells enriched from blood (not recorded which). This receptor was identified in a woman in her thirties who had recovered from COVID-19. The chain recombines TRBV5-8 with TRBJ2-2, with 9 positions matching TRBD1. The CDR3 region is CASSFPLGQGGTGELFF. The CDR3 DNA reads as TGTGCCAGCAGTTTCCCCTTGGGACAGGGAGGCACCGGGGAGCTGTTTTTT.